A selection of T cell receptor beta chains follows, all from one sample in a study of shared clonotypes between healthy human individuals. Sequencing used immunoSEQ multiplex PCR; TCRdb keeps in-frame clones, though not all of them. The sample yields 470,000 or so clones, about 78% seen once. Input material: PBMCs. These receptors came from a woman in her forties in good health. Some clones in this sample may be carry-over from other donors' samples. Each CDR3 is given with its conserved first and last residue. D genes are given only for firm matches. The size of a clone is reported for some rows only, either as once, few or many, or as a class for expanded clones.

TRBV11-3	-	-	TRBJ2-7	TGTGCCAGCAGCTCCACCCGCAGCGGGCCCTTGTACTTC	CASSSTRSGPLYF
TRBV30	-	-	TRBJ2-7	TGTGCCTGGAGAACAGGGAGGGACTCCTACGAGCAGTACTTC	CAWRTGRDSYEQYF
TRBV6-6	TRBD1	-	TRBJ1-1	TGTGCCAGCAGTGCTAATCGACAGGGCCCGAACACTGAAGCTTTCTTT	CASSANRQGPNTEAFF
TRBV19	-	few	TRBJ2-1	TGTGCCAGGAGTGCACCCGAGGGGGGCGATGAGCAGTTCTTC	CARSAPEGGDEQFF
TRBV30	TRBD2	-	TRBJ2-1	TGTGCCTGGAGCCGGGGGGAACCTTGCAATGAGCAGTTCTTC	CAWSRGEPCNEQFF
TRBV7-6	TRBD1	-	TRBJ2-1	TGTGCCAGCAGCCCGGACAGGGGGCCGAATGAGCAGTTCTTC	CASSPDRGPNEQFF
TRBV10-3	-	-	TRBJ2-5	TGTGCCATCAGTGAGGTAGGACAGAACCAAGAGACCCAGTACTTC	CAISEVGQNQETQYF
TRBV30	TRBD1	-	TRBJ2-2	TGTGCCTGGAGGGGGACAGGCGCGAACACCGGGGAGCTGTTTTTT	CAWRGTGANTGELFF
TRBV11-2	-	-	TRBJ2-5	TGTGCCAGCAGCGTATCCCCCGGGGACCAAGAGACCCAGTACTTC	CASSVSPGDQETQYF
TRBV5-4	TRBD1	-	TRBJ1-2	TGTGCCAGCAGCTTGGGGGGACAGGGGGCTGGAGGCTACACCTTC	CASSLGGQGAGGYTF
TRBV2	-	-	TRBJ2-7	TGTGCCAGCAGTGAAAGGCTAGCTTACTACGAGCAGTACTTC	CASSERLAYYEQYF
TRBV2	TRBD2	-	TRBJ2-7	TGTGCCAGCAGTCCGCTAGCGGACCCGTACGAGCAGTACTTC	CASSPLADPYEQYF
TRBV27	TRBD1	-	TRBJ2-7	TGTGCCAGCAGTACACAGGGGAACGAGCAGTACTTC	CASSTQGNEQYF
TRBV7-9	TRBD1	-	TRBJ1-1	TGTGCCAGCAGCTTACTGGAGGGGGCCAGCCCTGAAGCTTTCTTT	CASSLLEGASPEAFF
TRBV7-3	-	-	TRBJ2-5	TGTGCCAGCAGCTTAACACCGGGGGTCCAAGAGACCCAGTACTTC	CASSLTPGVQETQYF
TRBV19	-	-	TRBJ2-7	TGTGCCAGTAGTATAGACCGGGACAACTCCTACGAGCAGTACTTC	CASSIDRDNSYEQYF
TRBV27	-	-	TRBJ2-4	TGTGCCAGCAGTCTCTCGGCCAAAAACATTCAGTACTTC	CASSLSAKNIQYF
TRBV6-1	-	-	TRBJ2-7	TGTGCCAGCAGTGAAGTACAGGGAACCTACGAGCAGTACTTC	CASSEVQGTYEQYF
TRBV28	TRBD1	-	TRBJ2-7	TGTGCCAGCAGTTTTTCAACGGCCCACTGGACAGGGTTTCAATACGAGCAGTACTTC	CASSFSTAHWTGFQYEQYF
TRBV5-3	-	-	TRBJ2-6	TGTGCCAGATCCCGTCGAAGAGGGGATGAGGCCAACGTCCTGACTTTC	CARSRRRGDEANVLTF
TRBV28	-	few	TRBJ1-5	TGTGCCAGCAGTTTGTGGGGTAGCAATCAGCCCCAGCATTTT	CASSLWGSNQPQHF
TRBV7-9	TRBD2	-	TRBJ2-2	TGTGCCAGCAGCGCGGGAGATGGCACCGGGGAGCTGTTTTTT	CASSAGDGTGELFF
TRBV5-1	-	-	TRBJ2-3	TGCGCCAGCACAGTTGGAGATACGCAGTATTTT	CASTVGDTQYF
TRBV15	-	-	TRBJ2-7	TGTGCCACCAGCATAAATCCAGGCTGGTTCGGCTACGAGCAGTACTTC	CATSINPGWFGYEQYF
TRBV19	-	-	TRBJ2-7	TGTGCCAGTAGTGGGCAGGGGCCGAGGGAGCAGTACTTC	CASSGQGPREQYF
TRBV7-2	TRBD2	-	TRBJ2-3	TGTGCCAGCCGTGGGGGGAGGGCCCTCGATACGCAGTATTTT	CASRGGRALDTQYF
TRBV7-3	-	-	TRBJ1-2	TGTGCCAGCAGCTCCAAGAGTTATGGCTACACCTTC	CASSSKSYGYTF
TRBV10-3	-	-	TRBJ2-5	TGTGCCATCAGTGGGAATAGCGTGAAGACCCAGTACTTC	CAISGNSVKTQYF
TRBV28	TRBD1	-	TRBJ2-7	TGTGCCAGCAACCGGGACAGCCCCTACGAGCAGTACTTC	CASNRDSPYEQYF
TRBV7-2	-	once	TRBJ2-7	TGTGCCAGCAGCTTAGGCACGGTGCAGTACTTC	CASSLGTVQYF
TRBV7-2	-	-	TRBJ2-7	TGTGCCAGCAGCTTAGCGCTCTCCTACGAGCAGTACTTC	CASSLALSYEQYF
TRBV11-2	TRBD2	-	TRBJ2-1	TGTGCCAGCAGTTTTTTAGCGGGAGCAGATGAGCAGTTCTTC	CASSFLAGADEQFF
TRBV19	-	-	TRBJ2-5	TGTGCCAGTAGTGCGCGGAAGGCTGAGACCCAGTACTTC	CASSARKAETQYF
TRBV5-8	TRBD1	-	TRBJ2-1	TGTGCCAGCAGCCATGGGACAGGCTACAATGAGCAGTTCTTC	CASSHGTGYNEQFF
TRBV7-2	TRBD2	-	TRBJ2-1	TGTGCCAGCAGCCTGGGACTAGCGTCCTACAATGAGCAGTTCTTC	CASSLGLASYNEQFF
TRBV2	-	-	TRBJ2-7	TGTGCCAGCATGCGGGACCCGTCCTACGAGCAGTACTTC	CASMRDPSYEQYF
TRBV28	-	-	TRBJ1-4	TGTGCCAGCAGTTTCTTAAGGGAGACTAATGAAAAACTGTTTTTT	CASSFLRETNEKLFF
TRBV5-1	TRBD1	-	TRBJ2-3	TGCGCCAGCAGAGGGGACAGGGAAAAAGATACGCAGTATTTT	CASRGDREKDTQYF
TRBV9	TRBD1	-	TRBJ2-7	TGTGCCAGCAGCGCCGGTTTAGGGGGCGCTTACGAGCAGTACTTC	CASSAGLGGAYEQYF
TRBV2	TRBD1	-	TRBJ1-5	TGTGCCAGCAGTGACACAGGGGGCAATCAGCCCCAGCATTTT	CASSDTGGNQPQHF
TRBV14	-	-	TRBJ2-7	TGTGCCAGCAGCCCCCTGGACAGCGGTGCCTACGAGCAGTACTTC	CASSPLDSGAYEQYF
TRBV2	TRBD1	-	TRBJ2-4	TGTGCCAGCAGTTCCGACAGGGTTGCCAAAAACATTCAGTACTTC	CASSSDRVAKNIQYF
TRBV28	TRBD1	-	TRBJ2-6	TGTGCCAGCAGTCCCGGGACAGTGGCTGGGGCCAACGTCCTGACTTTC	CASSPGTVAGANVLTF
TRBV10-2	-	-	TRBJ1-2	TGCGCCAGCCTCAGCGACATCGGACAGAAAGCTAACTATGGCTACACCTTC	CASLSDIGQKANYGYTF
TRBV2	-	once	TRBJ1-3	TGTGCCAGCATTGAACAGGTGCTCTCTGGAAACACCATATATTTT	CASIEQVLSGNTIYF
TRBV27	-	-	TRBJ2-5	TGTGCCAGCAGTCCCGACGGGACACTGCAGGCCCAGTACTTC	CASSPDGTLQAQYF
TRBV27	-	-	TRBJ2-7	TGTGCCAGCAGTCCCGGGTTCCACTACGAGCAGTACTTC	CASSPGFHYEQYF
TRBV7-8	-	-	TRBJ2-3	TGTGCCAGCAGCTACAGGGTCGAGAGCACAGATACGCAGTATTTT	CASSYRVESTDTQYF
TRBV5-1	TRBD2	many	TRBJ2-1	TGCGCCAGCAGCCCAGGAGGGACTAGCGGGAGGAGCTCCTACAATGAGCAGTTCTTC	CASSPGGTSGRSSYNEQFF
TRBV7-6	-	-	TRBJ2-7	TGTGCCAGCAGCACCTCTGAGGTTTCCTACGAGCAGTACTTC	CASSTSEVSYEQYF
TRBV27	TRBD2	-	TRBJ2-1	TGTGCCAGCAGTTTAGCGGGAGCTGGTTACAATGAGCAGTTCTTC	CASSLAGAGYNEQFF
TRBV4-2	TRBD1	-	TRBJ1-1	TGTGCCAGCAGCCGACAGGGAGGGACTGAAGCTTTCTTT	CASSRQGGTEAFF
TRBV7-2	-	-	TRBJ2-7	TGTGCCAGCAGCCCCGACTGGGGGAGCTACGAGCAGTACTTC	CASSPDWGSYEQYF
TRBV7-9	TRBD2	-	TRBJ2-1	TGTGCCAGCAGGCGGGGAGCGGGAGGGCCCTATGGGTACAATGAGCAGTTCTTC	CASRRGAGGPYGYNEQFF
TRBV6-4	TRBD2	-	TRBJ2-2	TGTGCCAGCAGTCCAGGGACTAGCGGGGGGCAAGCCGGGGAGCTGTTTTTT	CASSPGTSGGQAGELFF
TRBV1	-	-	TRBJ2-3	TGCACCAGCAGCCAAGAAAAAGTCCTAGCGGGGGCCACAGATACGCAGTATTTT	CTSSQEKVLAGATDTQYF
TRBV27	TRBD2	-	TRBJ2-1	TGTGCCAGCAGTTTGCGGGAGTCCGGTTCCAATGAGCAGTTCTTC	CASSLRESGSNEQFF